This TCR beta chain was observed in a study of shared clonotypes between healthy human individuals. The overall study: Sampling drew on donors who were two women and a few men aged 18 to 49. General observations from the study: As a rule, naive subsets had a larger estimated richness than memory subsets. Researchers sampled blood only, noting tissue repertoires likely differ.

The germline V gene has CDR1 SNHLY and CDR2 FYNNEI. This CDR3 contains 13 residues. The V end was cut by 2 bases, the J end by 0 bases, with 5 bases between. Donors were healthy HIV-negative adults without recently reported acute infections or vaccinations. Sequenced by immunoSEQ multiplex PCR; TCRdb stores in-frame clones only, minus some. The table includes about 330,000 clones, around 90% detected once. A word on this clone: The antigen is undetermined.

Sequencing input: memory CD8+ T cells sorted from blood. As for subset: CD45RO+ cells pooled with CCR7-negative TemRA cells. V is TRBV2 and J is TRBJ2-7; D unresolved. The receptor was derived from a man aged 18-30 years in good health. The DNA for the CDR3 is TGTGCCAGCAGTGAAAGAGGCTCCTACGAGCAGTACTTC. It yields the protein CASSERGSYEQYF.